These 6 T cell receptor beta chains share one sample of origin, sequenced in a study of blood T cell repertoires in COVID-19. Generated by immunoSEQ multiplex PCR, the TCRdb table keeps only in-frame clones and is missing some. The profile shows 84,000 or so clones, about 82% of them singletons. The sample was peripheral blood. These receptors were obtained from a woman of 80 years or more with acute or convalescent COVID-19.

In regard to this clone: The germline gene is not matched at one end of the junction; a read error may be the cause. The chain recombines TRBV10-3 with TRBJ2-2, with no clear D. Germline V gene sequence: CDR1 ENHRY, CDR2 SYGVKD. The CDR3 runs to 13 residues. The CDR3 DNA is TGTGCCACCAGTGACCCGAACGGCGGGGAGCTGTTTTTT. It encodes CATSDPNGGELFF.

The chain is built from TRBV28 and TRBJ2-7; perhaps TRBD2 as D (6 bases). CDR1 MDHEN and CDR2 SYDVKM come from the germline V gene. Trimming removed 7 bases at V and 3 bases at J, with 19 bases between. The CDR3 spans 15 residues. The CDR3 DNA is TGTGCCAGCAATCCCGGGACTCTCGGGATCTACGAGCAGTACTTC. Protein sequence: CASNPGTLGIYEQYF. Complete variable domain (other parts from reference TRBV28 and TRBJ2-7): DVKVTQSSRYLVKRTGEKVFLECVQDMDHENMFWYRQDPGLGLRLIYFSYDVKMKEKGDIPEGYSVSREKKERFSLILESASTNQTSMYLCASNPGTLGIYEQYFGPGTRLTVT.

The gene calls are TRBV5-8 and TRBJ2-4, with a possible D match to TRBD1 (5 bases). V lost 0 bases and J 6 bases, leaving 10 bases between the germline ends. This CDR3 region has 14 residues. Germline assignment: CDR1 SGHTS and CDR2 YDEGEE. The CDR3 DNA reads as TGTGCCAGCAGCTTGGATAGGGGTCGAAACATTCAGTACTTC. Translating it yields CASSLDRGRNIQYF. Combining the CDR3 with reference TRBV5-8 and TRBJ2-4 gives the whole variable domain EAGVTQSPTHLIKTRGQQATLRCSPISGHTSVYWYQQALGLGLQFLLWYDEGEERNRGNFPPRFSGRQFPNYSSELNVNALELEDSALYLCASSLDRGRNIQYFGAGTRLSVL.

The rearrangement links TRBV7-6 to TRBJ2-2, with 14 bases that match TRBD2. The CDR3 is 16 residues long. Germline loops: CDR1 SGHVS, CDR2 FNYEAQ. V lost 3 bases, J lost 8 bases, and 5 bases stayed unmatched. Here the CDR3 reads CASSFGTSGSAGELFF. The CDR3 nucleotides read TGTGCCAGCAGCTTCGGGACTAGCGGGAGTGCTGGGGAGCTGTTTTTT.

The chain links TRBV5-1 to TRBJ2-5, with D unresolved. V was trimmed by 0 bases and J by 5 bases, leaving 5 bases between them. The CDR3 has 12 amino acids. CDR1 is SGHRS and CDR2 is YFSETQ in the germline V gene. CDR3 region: CASSLAGETQYF. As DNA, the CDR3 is TGCGCCAGCAGCTTGGCCGGGGAGACCCAGTACTTC.

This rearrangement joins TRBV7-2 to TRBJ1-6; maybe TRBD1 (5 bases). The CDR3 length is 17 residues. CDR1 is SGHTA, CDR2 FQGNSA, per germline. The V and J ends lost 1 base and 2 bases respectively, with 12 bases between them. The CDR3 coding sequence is TGTGCCAGCAGCTTAGGACAGACAAAAGCCTATAATTCACCCCTCCACTTT. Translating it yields CASSLGQTKAYNSPLHF.